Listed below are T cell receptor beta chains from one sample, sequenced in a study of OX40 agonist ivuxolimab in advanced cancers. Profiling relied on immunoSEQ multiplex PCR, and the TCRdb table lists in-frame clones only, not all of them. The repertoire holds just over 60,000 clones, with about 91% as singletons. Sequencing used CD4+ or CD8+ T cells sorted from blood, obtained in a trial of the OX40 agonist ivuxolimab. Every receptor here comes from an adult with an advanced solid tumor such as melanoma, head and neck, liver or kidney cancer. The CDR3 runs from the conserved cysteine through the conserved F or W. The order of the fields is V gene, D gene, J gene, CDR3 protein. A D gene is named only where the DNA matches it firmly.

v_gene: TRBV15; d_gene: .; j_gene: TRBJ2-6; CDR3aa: CATSTPSTGAPGANVLTF
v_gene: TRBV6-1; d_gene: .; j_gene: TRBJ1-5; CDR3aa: CASSEHPPWAFTRGSQPQHF
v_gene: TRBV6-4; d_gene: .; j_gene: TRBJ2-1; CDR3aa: CASSDRLASYNEQFF
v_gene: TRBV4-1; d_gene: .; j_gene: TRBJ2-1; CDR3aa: CASSPQGNEQFF
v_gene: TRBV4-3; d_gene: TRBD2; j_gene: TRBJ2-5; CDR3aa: CASSQEGSGTQETQYF
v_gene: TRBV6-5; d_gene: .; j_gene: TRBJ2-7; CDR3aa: CASSYSGVMHPTEQYF
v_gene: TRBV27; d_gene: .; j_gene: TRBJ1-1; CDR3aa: CASSLSIIREGTEAFF
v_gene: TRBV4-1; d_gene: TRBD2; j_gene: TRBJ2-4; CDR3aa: CASSPYGGLGYAKNIQYF
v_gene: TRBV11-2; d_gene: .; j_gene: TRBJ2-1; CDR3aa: CASSLTGRVSSYNEQFF
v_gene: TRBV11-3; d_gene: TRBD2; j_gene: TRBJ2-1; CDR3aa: CASSLLASGSRDEQFF
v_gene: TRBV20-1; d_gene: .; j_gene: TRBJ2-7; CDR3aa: CSARELYEQYF
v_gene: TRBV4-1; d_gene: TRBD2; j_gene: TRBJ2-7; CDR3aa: CASSQGGLAGVQYF
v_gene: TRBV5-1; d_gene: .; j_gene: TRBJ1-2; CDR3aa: CASSLDPGANYGYTF
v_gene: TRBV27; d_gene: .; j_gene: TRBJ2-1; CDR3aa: CASSLVRGSHNEQFF
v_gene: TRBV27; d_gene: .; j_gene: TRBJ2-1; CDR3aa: CASSLSRNNEQFF
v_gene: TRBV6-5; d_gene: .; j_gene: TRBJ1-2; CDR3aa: CASSWGRVNYGYTF
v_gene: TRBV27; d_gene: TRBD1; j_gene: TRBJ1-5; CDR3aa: CASDLTGSSNQPQHF
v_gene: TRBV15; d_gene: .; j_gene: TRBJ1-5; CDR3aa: CATSREWVSGNQPQHF
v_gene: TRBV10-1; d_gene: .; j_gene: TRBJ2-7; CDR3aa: CASSEVGYEQYF
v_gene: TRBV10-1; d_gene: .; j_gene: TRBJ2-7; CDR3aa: CASSEGIGPTAGEQYF
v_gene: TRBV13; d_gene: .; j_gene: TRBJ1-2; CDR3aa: CASRATGYGYTF
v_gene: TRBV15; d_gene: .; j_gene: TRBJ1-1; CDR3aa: CATSEGNTEAFF